This T cell receptor (beta chain) was identified in a study of T cell repertoires in cytomegalovirus infection. Turning to this clonotype: Its cognate antigen is unknown.

TCRdb used MiXCR to reprocess the reads, holding one entry per CDR3 protein. The sample has approximately 340,000 distinct CDR3 sequences, 25% to 30% seen once. Findings and limits, study-wide: HLA-C-restricted CMV clonotypes gave the most frequent clonotype in two of eight donors.

The material was cultured PBMCs, obtained from culture after CMV antigen stimulation. The clonotype comes from a human donor in good health (CMV status not recorded). Some clones in this sample may be carry-over from other donors' samples.

The CDR3 region is CASSSGLDSTDTQYF. The CDR3 DNA is TGTGCCAGCAGTTCAGGACTGGATAGCACAGATACGCAGTATTTT. The V call is TRBV28, the J call TRBJ2-3, with D possibly TRBD2 on 5 matching bases. V dropped 4 bases and J dropped 0 bases, with 11 bases sitting between them. CDR3 length equals 15 residues. Germline assignment: CDR1 MDHEN and CDR2 SYDVKM.